This T cell receptor (beta chain) is drawn from a study of T cell repertoires in cytomegalovirus infection (dated by TCRdb to between 2019 and 2020). Study-wide context: Donor HLA type was relevant to the analysis, because carriage of CMV infection together with the matching HLA type was indicated by public TCR beta signatures. General study outcomes and caveats: Cumulative frequency of public TCR beta family members discriminated carriers of CMV infection plus the relevant HLA type in this cohort and an independent roughly 340-donor cohort. The ex vivo response was dominated by HLA-C-restricted CMV-specific TCR beta clonotypes, which also provided the single most frequent clonotype in two of eight donors.

These reads were obtained on an Illumina HiSeq 1500. TCRdb ran its own pipeline on the public reads, namely fastp trimming at Q25 and MiXCR clone calling, and kept in-frame beta chains. Entries that share a CDR3 protein sequence are merged under the most common genes and DNA. The sample data list approximately 700,000 distinct CDR3 sequences, and less than 40% of these were observed just once. The ten largest clonotypes hold roughly 2.8% of the sample. This clonotype was seen repeatedly, ten times or more. No antigen is known for it. No much larger clone exists at a distance of one base, and base qualities are not known. V was cut back by 1 base and J by 0 bases, leaving a gap of 7 bases between them. There are 15 amino acids in the CDR3, from cysteine to phenylalanine inclusive. Only the CDR3 DNA is retained, 45 bases long and in frame from the first base. The CDR1 and CDR2 encoded by the germline V gene are SGHTA and FQGNSA.

Material for sequencing was PBMCs. This TCR was sampled from a human donor in good health (CMV status not recorded). Some clones in this sample may be carry-over from other donors' samples. The V and J segments used are TRBV7-2 and TRBJ2-1; TRBD2 might be the D gene, on 5 matching bases. The bases read TGTGCCAGCAGCTTAGGAGGGATCTCCTACAATGAGCAGTTCTTC. This encodes CASSLGGISYNEQFF.